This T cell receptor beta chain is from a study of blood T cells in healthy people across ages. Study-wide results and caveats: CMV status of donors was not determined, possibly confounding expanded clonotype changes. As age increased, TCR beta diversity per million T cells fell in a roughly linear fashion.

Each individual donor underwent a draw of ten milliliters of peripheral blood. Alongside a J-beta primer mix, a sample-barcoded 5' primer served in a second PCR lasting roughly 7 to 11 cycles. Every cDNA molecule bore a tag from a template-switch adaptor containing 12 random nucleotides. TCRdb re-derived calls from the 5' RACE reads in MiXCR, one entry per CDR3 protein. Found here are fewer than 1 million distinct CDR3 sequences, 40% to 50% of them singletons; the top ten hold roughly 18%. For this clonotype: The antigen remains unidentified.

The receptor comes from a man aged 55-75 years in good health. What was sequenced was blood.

CDR3 bases: TGTGCCAGCCAGGACAGGATGAGCACAGATACGCAGTATTTT. Translated, it gives CASQDRMSTDTQYF. The rearrangement links TRBV25-1 to TRBJ2-3, with 7 bases matching TRBD1. Germline V CDR1 and CDR2: MGHDK, SYGVNS. The CDR3 contains 14 residues. The V gene end was trimmed by 8 bases and the J gene end by 0 bases; junction bases not matched to a gene: 5.